This T cell receptor (beta chain) is from a study of a mutant IDH1 vaccine in newly diagnosed glioma. Comments on this clone: Its antigen is unknown.

Using immunoSEQ multiplex PCR, the repertoire was profiled, and TCRdb retains in-frame clones only, with some absent. The data hold around 50,000 clones, with around 89% observed a single time. The time point denotes: week 5, during vaccination. Topical imiquimod accompanied each vaccine dose, which consisted of 300 ug of mutant IDH1 20-mer peptide. The study enrolled donors with new WHO grade 3 or 4 IDH1-mutant, ATRX-lost astrocytomas. From germline, CDR1 is MNHEY and CDR2 SVGAGI. The CDR3 has 14 amino acids. Trimming removed 3 bases at V and 2 bases at J, with 8 bases between. This chain connects TRBV6-5 to TRBJ1-5; no definite D call. The input for sequencing was PBMCs, taken from a glioma patient whose treatment included an IDH1 peptide vaccine. This TCR was sampled from a woman in her forties with glioma. The CDR3 coding sequence is TGTGCCAGCAGTTATAAGGTGGGCAATCAGCCCCAGCATTTT. Its translation: CASSYKVGNQPQHF.